These 10 T cell receptor beta chains came from one sample sequenced in a study of T cell clonality in common variable immunodeficiency. Generated by immunoSEQ multiplex PCR, the TCRdb table keeps only in-frame clones and is missing some. The data show tens of thousands of clones, with none appearing a single time. Sequenced material: peripheral blood mononuclear cells. These receptors came from a person aged 18-70 years in good health.

This clone was counted ten times or more. The CDR3 extends 3 residues past the end of the read, so its final part is completed from the germline J gene. The genes are TRBV20-1 and TRBJ2-5; 10 bases match TRBD2. The germline gives CDR1 DFQATT, CDR2 SNEGSKA (reference sequence). After removal of 6 bases from V and 1 base from J, the junction contained 8 bases not matched to a gene. The CDR3 consists of 15 residues. The CDR3 is CSASLSGRGQETQYF. The DNA read from the CDR3 is TGCAGTGCCTCCCTGAGCGGGAGGGGCCAAGAGACC.

This clone was observed at least ten times. Sequencing ends 3 residues short of the CDR3 end; the germline J gene provides the rest. V and J are TRBV20-1 and TRBJ1-6, with 10 bases lining up with TRBD1. V lost 2 bases and J lost 7; bases outside the gene matches: 8. This CDR3 is 16 amino acids long. Germline V gene sequence: CDR1 DFQATT, CDR2 SNEGSKA (reference sequence). The covered CDR3 bases are TGCAGTGCTAGACCGGGACAGGGGATGGTAAATTCACCC. Translated: CSARPGQGMVNSP. The whole CDR3 region reads CSARPGQGMVNSPLHF.

This clone was counted at least ten times. Coverage ceases 3 residues before the CDR3 finishes, and the germline J gene fills in the end. The chain combines TRBV7-2 with TRBJ1-1, with D possibly being TRBD1 (5 bases). CDR1 and CDR2 from the germline V gene are SGHTA and FQGNSA. V gave up 3 bases and J gave up 7 bases, with 15 bases separating them. The CDR3 contains 14 residues. CDR3 amino acids: CASSLFRGVSEAFF. Partial CDR3 DNA: TGTGCCAGCAGCTTGTTCCGGGGGGTCAGTGAA.

The sample holds many counts of this clone. The CDR3 end is not reached by the read, which stops 3 residues before it; the germline J gene fills it in. The chain uses TRBV19 and TRBJ1-4; TRBD1 matches 8 bases. CDR3 length: 15 amino acids. V shed 4 bases and J 3 bases; nucleotides not matched to a gene: 4. In germline, CDR1 is LNHDA, CDR2 SQIVND (reference sequence). CDR3 loop: CASSNRGASNEKLFF. The sequenced part of the CDR3 DNA is TGTGCCAGTAGTAACAGGGGGGCCTCTAATGAAAAA.

This clone was found many times. The read ends 3 residues early relative to the CDR3; the germline J gene fills the gap. The genes are TRBV14 and TRBJ2-7; 10 nucleotides line up with TRBD1. The junction had 6 bases not matched to a gene; V was cut back by 2 bases and J by 5 bases. Germline CDR1 SGHDN, CDR2 FVKESK. The CDR3 is 15 amino acids. CDR3 bases read: TGTGCCAGCAGCCAAAGGGGGACAGGGGTCAACGAG. The encoded protein is CASSQRGTGVNE. The full CDR3 sequence reads CASSQRGTGVNEQYF.

Ten or more counts support this clone. The read ends 3 residues early relative to the CDR3; the germline J gene fills the gap. The chain recombines TRBV30 with TRBJ2-2, with 10 bases aligning to TRBD1. Germline assignment: CDR1 GTSNPN and CDR2 SVGIG (reference sequence). V gave up 3 bases and J gave up 6 bases; unmatched junction bases: 7. CDR3 length: 15 amino acids. CDR3 loop: CAWRRTGTGAGELFF. The CDR3 DNA, read in part, is TGTGCCTGGAGACGAACCGGGACAGGGGCCGGGGAG.

In its sample, this clone was seen many times. The missing CDR3 end, 3 residues past where the read stops, is filled in from the germline J gene. Other DNA sequences of this sample code for an identical CDR3. The chain employs TRBV5-1 and TRBJ2-1; 9 bases agree with TRBD2. This CDR3 has 15 amino acids. Per germline, CDR1 SGHRS and CDR2 YFSETQ. V gave up 4 bases and J gave up 7 bases; unmatched junction bases: 9. The sequenced CDR3 bases are TGCGCCAGCAGCCTACCGGGACTAGCTGGGAATGAG. This gives the protein CASSLPGLAGNE. The CDR3 in full is CASSLPGLAGNEQFF.

In its sample, this clone was seen many times. The observed sequence ends 3 residues before the CDR3 terminus, with the missing tail filled in from the germline J gene. This chain connects TRBV6-1 to TRBJ2-3, with 10 bases aligning to TRBD1. CDR1 MNHNS and CDR2 SASEGT come from the germline V gene. CDR3 length equals 16 residues. Trimming removed 4 bases from V and 5 bases from J; junction bases left unmatched: 9. CDR3 sequence reads: CASSGPGQGLEDTQYF. The sequenced part of the CDR3 DNA is TGTGCCAGCAGTGGGCCGGGACAGGGGTTAGAAGATACG.

This clone came up a few times. The read stops 3 residues short of the end of the CDR3; the missing end is completed from the germline J gene. V is TRBV11-1 and J is TRBJ1-1; TRBD1 is a possible D gene (5 bases). Germline V gene sequence: CDR1 SGHAT, CDR2 FQDESV (reference sequence). V dropped 5 bases and J dropped 6 bases, with 16 bases sitting between them. The CDR3 runs 14 residues. The CDR3 bases that were read are TGTGCCAGCAGCAAAGGGGCTCTTGGGGCTGAA. This sequence encodes CASSKGALGAE. The whole CDR3 protein reads CASSKGALGAEAFF.

The sample holds many counts of this clone. The CDR3 is cut off 3 residues early in the read; its end comes from the germline J gene. The rearrangement joins TRBV30 to TRBJ1-1; D uncertain. Germline loops: CDR1 GTSNPN, CDR2 SVGIG (reference sequence). Trimming took 2 bases from V and 1 from J, leaving 5 bases between them. CDR3 size: 12 residues. The covered CDR3 bases are TGTGCCTGGAGTACAGAGAACACTGAA. Translated: CAWSTENTE. The entire CDR3 reads CAWSTENTEAFF.